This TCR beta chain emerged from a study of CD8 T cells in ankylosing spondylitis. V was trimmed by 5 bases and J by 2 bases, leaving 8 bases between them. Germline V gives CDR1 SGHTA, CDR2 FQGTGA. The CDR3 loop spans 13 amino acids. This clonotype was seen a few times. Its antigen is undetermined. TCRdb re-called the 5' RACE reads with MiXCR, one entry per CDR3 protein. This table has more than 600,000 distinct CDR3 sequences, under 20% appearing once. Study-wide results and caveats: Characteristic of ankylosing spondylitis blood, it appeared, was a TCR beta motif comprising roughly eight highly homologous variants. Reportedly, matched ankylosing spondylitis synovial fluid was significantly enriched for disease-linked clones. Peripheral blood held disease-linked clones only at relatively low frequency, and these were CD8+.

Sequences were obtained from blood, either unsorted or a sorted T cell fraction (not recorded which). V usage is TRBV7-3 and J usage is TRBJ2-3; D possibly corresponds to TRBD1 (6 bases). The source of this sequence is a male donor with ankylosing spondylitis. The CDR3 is CASSGGHTDTQYF. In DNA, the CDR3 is TGTGCCAGCAGCGGGGGCCACACAGATACGCAGTATTTT.